The TCR beta chain described here comes from a study of cytomegalovirus exposure and HLA in healthy donors. The study ran its PCR with 60 Vbeta and 13 Jbeta primers. Assay: immunoSEQ multiplex PCR; the TCRdb copy retains only in-frame clones and omits some. The data contain 200,000 to 250,000 clones, 65% to 85% of them singletons. A note on this clone: The antigen is not known.

Germline-derived CDR1 and CDR2 are LNHDA and SQIVND (reference sequence). Trimming removed 8 bases at V and 8 bases at J, with 12 bases between. The CDR3 is 12 residues long. Study conclusions and caveats: It was 164 TCR beta chains that were listed as cytomegalovirus-associated. Among the sequence variants, a highly shared cluster was likely an artifact of sequencing. From TCR beta sequences, most subjects' HLA-A and HLA-B alleles were reportedly predicted accurately.

The TCR comes from a boy younger than 10 in good health and CMV-seronegative. V and J are TRBV19 and TRBJ1-4; D uncertain. The specimen sequenced was PBMCs. The CDR3 region is CASHEGIEKLFF. The CDR3 region has the DNA TGTGCCAGTCATGAGGGAATCGAAAAACTGTTTTTT.